The following is a TCR beta chain sequence with its context. A clone one base away is much larger, so this may be a read error. Researchers attached unique molecular identifiers to individual cDNA molecules. MiXCR was run by TCRdb on the 5' RACE reads, yielding one entry per CDR3 protein. The sample carries roughly 34,000 distinct CDR3 sequences, roughly 7.1% recorded once. The record originates from a study of early T cells in non-severe SARS-CoV-2 infection. The CDR3 contains 13 residues. V gave up 3 bases and J gave up 4 bases, with 10 bases separating them. The genes are TRBV12-3 or TRBV12-4 and TRBJ2-7; D not certain. The sequencing here drew on whole blood, taken at baseline. The TCR comes from an adult who was a healthcare worker with PCR-confirmed SARS-CoV-2 infection or an uninfected control (not recorded which). CDR3 in DNA: TGTGCCAGCAGTTTGTCTGCCTCGTACGAGCAGTACTTC. The encoded protein is CASSLSASYEQYF.